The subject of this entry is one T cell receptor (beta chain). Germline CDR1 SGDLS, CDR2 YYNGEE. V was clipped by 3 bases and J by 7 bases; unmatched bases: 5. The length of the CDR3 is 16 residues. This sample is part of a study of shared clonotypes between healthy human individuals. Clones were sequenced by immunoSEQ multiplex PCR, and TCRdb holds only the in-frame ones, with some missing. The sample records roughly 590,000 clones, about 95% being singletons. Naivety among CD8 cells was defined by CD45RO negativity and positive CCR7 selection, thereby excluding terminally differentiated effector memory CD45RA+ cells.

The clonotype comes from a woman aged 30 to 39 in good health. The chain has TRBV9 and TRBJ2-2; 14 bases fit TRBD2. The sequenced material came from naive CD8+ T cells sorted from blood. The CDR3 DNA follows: TGTGCCAGCAGCGGCGGGACTAGCGGGAGTTTCGGGGAGCTGTTTTTT. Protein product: CASSGGTSGSFGELFF.